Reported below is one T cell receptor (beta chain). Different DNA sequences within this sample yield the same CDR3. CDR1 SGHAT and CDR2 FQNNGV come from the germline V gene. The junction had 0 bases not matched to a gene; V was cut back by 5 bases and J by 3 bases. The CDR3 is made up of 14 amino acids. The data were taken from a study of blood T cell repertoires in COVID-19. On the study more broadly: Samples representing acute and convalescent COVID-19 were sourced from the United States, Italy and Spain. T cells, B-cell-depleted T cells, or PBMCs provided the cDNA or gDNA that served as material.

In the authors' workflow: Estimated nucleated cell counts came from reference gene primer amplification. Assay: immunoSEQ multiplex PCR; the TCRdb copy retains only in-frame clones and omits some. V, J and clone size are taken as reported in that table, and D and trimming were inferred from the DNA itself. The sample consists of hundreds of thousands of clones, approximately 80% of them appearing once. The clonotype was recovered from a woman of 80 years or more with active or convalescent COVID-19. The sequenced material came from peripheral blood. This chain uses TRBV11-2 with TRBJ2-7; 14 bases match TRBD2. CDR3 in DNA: TGTGCCAGCAGCGGGACTAGCGGGAGCTACGAGCAGTACTTC. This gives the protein CASSGTSGSYEQYF. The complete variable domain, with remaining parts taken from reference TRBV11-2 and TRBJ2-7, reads EAGVAQSPRYKIIEKRQSVAFWCNPISGHATLYWYQQILGQGPKLLIQFQNNGVVDDSQLPKDRFSAERLKGVDSTLKIQPAKLEDSAVYLCASSGTSGSYEQYFGPGTRLTVT.